This T cell receptor (beta chain) is drawn from a study of CD8 T cells in Susac syndrome. Sequencing of TCR beta was performed on blood CD8+ T cells and on blood CD4+ T cells. CD8+ and CD4+ T cells were negatively isolated; TEMRA cells were FACS-enriched. General observations from the study: It was acknowledged by the study that relatively few individuals were included in its TCR sequencing and HLA analysis.

The CDR3 spans 16 residues. J was trimmed by 4 bases and V by 6 bases; bases with no gene match: 11. RNA amounts of 0.5 to 1 ug underwent reverse transcription with random hexamers. The amplification used immunoSEQ multiplex PCR on TCR beta CDR3; it spanned 54 Vbeta and 13 Jbeta. One entry per CDR3 protein results from TCRdb running MiXCR on the immunoSEQ multiplex PCR reads. The sample lists 150,000 to 200,000 distinct CDR3 sequences, around 93% occurring once. In regard to this clonotype: The antigen is undetermined.

V usage is TRBV12-3 or TRBV12-4 and J usage is TRBJ2-5, with 10 bases that match TRBD2. This TCR was recovered from a human donor in good health. The sample consisted of CD4+ T cells from PBMCs. CDR3 coding DNA: TGTGCCAGCAGCCGTATAGCGGGGGGAGCTGCAGAGACCCAGTACTTC. Protein: CASSRIAGGAAETQYF.